This T cell receptor (beta chain) was obtained from a study of CD8 T cells in ankylosing spondylitis. Whole-study results and caveats: There was a TCR beta motif, made of eight highly homologous variants, that appeared characteristic of ankylosing spondylitis blood. Reportedly, significant enrichment of disease-linked clones occurred in matched ankylosing spondylitis synovial fluid.

This CDR3 spans 13 amino acids. The ends lost 8 bases at V and 3 bases at J; junction bases unmatched: 5. Library preparation for TCR beta used quantitative 5'-RACE with molecular barcodes. A single record per CDR3 protein comes from TCRdb applying MiXCR to the 5' RACE reads. Among under 250,000 distinct CDR3 sequences listed, about 10% were seen once. In this sample, this clonotype turned up many times. The antigen is not known. This chain uses TRBV12-3 or TRBV12-4 with TRBJ2-7; 9 bases are shared with TRBD1. Sequencing was done on a sample of blood, either unsorted or a sorted T cell fraction (not recorded which). The TCR originated in a male donor with ankylosing spondylitis or in good health (not recorded which). In DNA, the CDR3 is TGTGCCAGCGGGACAGGGATAGACTACGAGCAGTACTTC. The encoded protein is CASGTGIDYEQYF.